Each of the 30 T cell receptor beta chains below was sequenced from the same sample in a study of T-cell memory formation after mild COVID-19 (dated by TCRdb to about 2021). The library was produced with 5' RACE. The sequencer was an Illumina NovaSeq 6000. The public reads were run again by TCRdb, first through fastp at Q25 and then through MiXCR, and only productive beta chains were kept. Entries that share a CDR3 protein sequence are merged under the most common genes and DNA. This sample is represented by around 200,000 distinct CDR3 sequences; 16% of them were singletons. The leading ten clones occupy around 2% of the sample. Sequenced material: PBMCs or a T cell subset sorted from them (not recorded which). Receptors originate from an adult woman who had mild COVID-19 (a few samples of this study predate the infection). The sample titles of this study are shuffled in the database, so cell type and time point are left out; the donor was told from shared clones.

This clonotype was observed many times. The CDR3 loop is CASSPPEGTQYF. The CDR3 nucleotides read TGTGCCAGCAGCCCCCCGGAGGGTACGCAGTATTTT. The rearrangement uses TRBV7-9 and TRBJ2-3, with D possibly being TRBD2 (6 bases). The CDR3 has 12 amino acids. V was trimmed by 5 bases and J by 8 bases, leaving 11 bases between them. CDR1 SEHNR and CDR2 FQNEAQ come from the germline V gene (reference sequence). Full variable domain (rest looked up from reference TRBV7-9 and TRBJ2-3): DTGVSQNPRHKITKRGQNVTFRCDPISEHNRLYWYRQTLGQGPEFLTYFQNEAQLEKSRLLSDRFSAERPKGSFSTLEIQRTEQGDSAMYLCASSPPEGTQYFGPGTRLTVL.

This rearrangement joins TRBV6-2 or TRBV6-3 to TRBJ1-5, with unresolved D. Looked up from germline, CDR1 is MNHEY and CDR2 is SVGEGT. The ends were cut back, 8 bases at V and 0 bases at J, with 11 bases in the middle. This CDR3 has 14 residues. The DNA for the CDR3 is TGTGCCAGCCGACCAGGCTCTAGCAATCAGCCCCAGCATTTT. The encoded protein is CASRPGSSNQPQHF.

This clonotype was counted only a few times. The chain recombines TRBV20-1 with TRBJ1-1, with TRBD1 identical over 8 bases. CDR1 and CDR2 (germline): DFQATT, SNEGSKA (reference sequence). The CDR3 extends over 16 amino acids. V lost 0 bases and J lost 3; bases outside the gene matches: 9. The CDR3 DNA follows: TGCAGTGCTAGAGATCTCCTGACAGGGGCCGACACTGAAGCTTTCTTT. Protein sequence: CSARDLLTGADTEAFF.

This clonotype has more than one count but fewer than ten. The DNA for the CDR3 is TGCGCCAGCAGCCAGGGACAATCTAACGAGCAGTACTTC. This encodes CASSQGQSNEQYF. This chain uses TRBV5-1 with TRBJ2-7, with D possibly matching TRBD1 (6 bases). There are 13 residues in the CDR3. Germline CDR1 SGHRS, CDR2 YFSETQ. Trimming stripped 4 bases from V and 5 bases from J, with 13 bases between.

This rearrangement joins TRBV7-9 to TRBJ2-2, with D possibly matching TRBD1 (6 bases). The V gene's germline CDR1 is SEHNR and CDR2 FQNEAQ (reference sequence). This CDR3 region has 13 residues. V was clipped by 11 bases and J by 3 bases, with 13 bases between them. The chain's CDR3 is CACPGHHTGELFF. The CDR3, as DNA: TGTGCCTGTCCGGGACATCACACCGGGGAGCTGTTTTTT.

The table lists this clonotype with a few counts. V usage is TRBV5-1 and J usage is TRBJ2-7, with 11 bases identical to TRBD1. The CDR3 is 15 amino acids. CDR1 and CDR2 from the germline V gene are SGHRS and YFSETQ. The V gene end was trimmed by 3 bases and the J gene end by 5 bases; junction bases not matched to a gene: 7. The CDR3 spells CASSSRTGGMDEQYF. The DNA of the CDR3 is TGCGCCAGCAGCTCCAGGACAGGGGGCATGGACGAGCAGTACTTC. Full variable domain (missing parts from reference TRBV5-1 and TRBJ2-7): KAGVTQTPRYLIKTRGQQVTLSCSPISGHRSVSWYQQTPGQGLQFLFEYFSETQRNKGNFPGRFSGRQFSNSRSEMNVSTLELGDSALYLCASSSRTGGMDEQYFGPGTRLTVT.

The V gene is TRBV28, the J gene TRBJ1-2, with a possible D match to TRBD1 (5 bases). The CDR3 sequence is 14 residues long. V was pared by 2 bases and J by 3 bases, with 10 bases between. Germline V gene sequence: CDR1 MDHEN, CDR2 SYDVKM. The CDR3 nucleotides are TGTGCCAGCAGTTTAGACAGTCTGTACTATGGCTACACCTTC. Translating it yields CASSLDSLYYGYTF.

CDR3 residues: CSVVRQGQANTGELFF. The CDR3 DNA follows: TGCAGCGTTGTTCGGCAGGGTCAGGCAAACACCGGGGAGCTGTTTTTT. The J gene is TRBJ2-2, the V gene TRBV29-1; perhaps TRBD1 as D (5 bases). In germline, CDR1 is SQVTM, CDR2 ANQGSEA. This CDR3 has 16 amino acids. Trimming left V 4 bases short and J 2 bases short, with 17 bases between.

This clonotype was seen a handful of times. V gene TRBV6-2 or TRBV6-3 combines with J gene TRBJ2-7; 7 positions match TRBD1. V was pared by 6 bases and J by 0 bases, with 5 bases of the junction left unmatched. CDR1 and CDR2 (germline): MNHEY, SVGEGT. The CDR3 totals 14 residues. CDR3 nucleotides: TGTGCCAGCAGGAGGGACAGCCTCTCCTACGAGCAGTACTTC. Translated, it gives CASRRDSLSYEQYF.

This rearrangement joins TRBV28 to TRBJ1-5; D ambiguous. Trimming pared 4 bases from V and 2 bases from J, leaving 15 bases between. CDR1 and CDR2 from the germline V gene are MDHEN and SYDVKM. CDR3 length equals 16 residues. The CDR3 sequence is CASSSEGDYRNQPQHF. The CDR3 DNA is TGTGCCAGCAGTTCGGAGGGAGACTATCGCAATCAGCCCCAGCATTTT.

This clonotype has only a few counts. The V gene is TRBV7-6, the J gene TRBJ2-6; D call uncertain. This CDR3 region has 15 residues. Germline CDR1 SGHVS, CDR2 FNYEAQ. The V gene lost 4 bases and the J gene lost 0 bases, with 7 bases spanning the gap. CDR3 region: CASSSSSSGANVLTF. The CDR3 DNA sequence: TGTGCCAGCAGCTCATCATCCTCTGGGGCCAACGTCCTGACTTTC.

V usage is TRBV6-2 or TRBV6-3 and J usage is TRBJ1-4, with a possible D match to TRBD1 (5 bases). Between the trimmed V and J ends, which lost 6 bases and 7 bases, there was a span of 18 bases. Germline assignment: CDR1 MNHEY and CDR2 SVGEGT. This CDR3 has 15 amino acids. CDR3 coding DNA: TGTGCCAGCAGACTACACCAGGCCGGGGGTGAAAAACTGTTTTTT. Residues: CASRLHQAGGEKLFF.

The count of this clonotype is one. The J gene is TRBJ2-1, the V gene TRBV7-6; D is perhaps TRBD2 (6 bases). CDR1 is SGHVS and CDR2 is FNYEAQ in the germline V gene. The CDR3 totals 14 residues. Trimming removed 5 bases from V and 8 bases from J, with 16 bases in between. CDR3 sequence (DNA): TGTGCCAGCAGCCTCCAAGGGGAGGTAGATGAGCAGTTCTTC. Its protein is CASSLQGEVDEQFF.

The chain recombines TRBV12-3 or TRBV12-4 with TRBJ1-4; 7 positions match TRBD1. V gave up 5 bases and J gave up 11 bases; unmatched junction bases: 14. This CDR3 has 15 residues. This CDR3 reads CASSKADRLGGKLFF. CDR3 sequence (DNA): TGTGCCAGCAGTAAAGCGGACAGGCTGGGGGGCAAACTGTTTTTT.

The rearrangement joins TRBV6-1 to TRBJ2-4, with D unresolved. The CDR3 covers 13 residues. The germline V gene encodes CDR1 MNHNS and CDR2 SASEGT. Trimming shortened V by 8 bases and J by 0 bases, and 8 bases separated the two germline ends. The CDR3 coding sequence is TGTGCCAGCGAGGATCTAGCCAAAAACATTCAGTACTTC. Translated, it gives CASEDLAKNIQYF.

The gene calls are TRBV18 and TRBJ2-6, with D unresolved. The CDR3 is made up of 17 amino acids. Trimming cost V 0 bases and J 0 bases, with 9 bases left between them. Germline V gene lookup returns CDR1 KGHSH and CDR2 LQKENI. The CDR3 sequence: CASSPPSGSSGANVLTF. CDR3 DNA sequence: TGTGCCAGCTCACCACCCTCCGGTAGCTCTGGGGCCAACGTCCTGACTTTC.

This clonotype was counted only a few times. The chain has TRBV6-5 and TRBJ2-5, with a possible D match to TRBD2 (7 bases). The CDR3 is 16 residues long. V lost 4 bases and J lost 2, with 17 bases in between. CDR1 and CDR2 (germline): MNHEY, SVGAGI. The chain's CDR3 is CASSSPAGRGQETQYF. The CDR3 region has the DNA TGTGCCAGCAGTTCCCCAGCGGGGAGGGGGCAAGAGACCCAGTACTTC.

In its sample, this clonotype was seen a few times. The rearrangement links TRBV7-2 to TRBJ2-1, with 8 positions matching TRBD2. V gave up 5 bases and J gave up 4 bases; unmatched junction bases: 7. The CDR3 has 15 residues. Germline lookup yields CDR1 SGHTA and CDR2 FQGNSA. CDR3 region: CASSPGRVPYNEQFF. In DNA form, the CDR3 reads TGTGCCAGCAGCCCCGGGAGGGTCCCATACAATGAGCAGTTCTTC.

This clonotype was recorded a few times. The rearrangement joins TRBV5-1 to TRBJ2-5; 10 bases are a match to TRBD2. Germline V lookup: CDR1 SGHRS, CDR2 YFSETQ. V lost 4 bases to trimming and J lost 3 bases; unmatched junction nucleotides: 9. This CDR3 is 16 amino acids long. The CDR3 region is CASSTPGTSEKETQYF. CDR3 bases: TGCGCCAGCAGCACACCCGGGACTAGCGAAAAAGAGACCCAGTACTTC.

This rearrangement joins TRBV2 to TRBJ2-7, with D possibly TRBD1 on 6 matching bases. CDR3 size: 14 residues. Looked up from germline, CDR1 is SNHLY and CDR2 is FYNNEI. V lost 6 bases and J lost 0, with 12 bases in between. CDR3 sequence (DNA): TGTGCCAGCAGCGAACAGGGTCTCTCCTACGAGCAGTACTTC. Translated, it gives CASSEQGLSYEQYF.

The CDR3 loop is CASSQGRQITEAFF. The CDR3 region has the DNA TGTGCCAGCAGCCAAGGTAGGCAGATCACTGAAGCTTTCTTT. The chain joins TRBV3-1 to TRBJ1-1; no definite D call. The CDR3 loop spans 14 amino acids. Germline CDR1 and CDR2: LGHDT and YNNKEL (reference sequence). Deletions cut 1 base from V and 4 bases from J, with 10 bases between.

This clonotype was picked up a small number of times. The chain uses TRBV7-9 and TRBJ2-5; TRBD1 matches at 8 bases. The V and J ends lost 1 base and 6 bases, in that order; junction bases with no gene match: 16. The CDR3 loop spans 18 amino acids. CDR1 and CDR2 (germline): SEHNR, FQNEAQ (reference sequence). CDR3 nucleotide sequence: TGTGCCAGCAGCTTAGGGCCACCGGGACAGGAACGTCAAAAGACCCAGTACTTC. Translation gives CASSLGPPGQERQKTQYF.

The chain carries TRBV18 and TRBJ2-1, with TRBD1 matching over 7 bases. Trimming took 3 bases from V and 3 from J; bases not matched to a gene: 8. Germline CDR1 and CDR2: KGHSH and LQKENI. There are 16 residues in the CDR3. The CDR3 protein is CASSPIWDSRYNEQFF. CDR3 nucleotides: TGTGCCAGCTCACCTATTTGGGACAGCCGCTACAATGAGCAGTTCTTC.

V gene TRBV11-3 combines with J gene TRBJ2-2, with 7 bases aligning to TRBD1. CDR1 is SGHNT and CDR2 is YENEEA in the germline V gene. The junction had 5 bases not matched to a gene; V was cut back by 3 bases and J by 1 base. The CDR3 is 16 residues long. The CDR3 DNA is TGTGCCAGCAGCTTTACCGGACAGGTGAACACCGGGGAGCTGTTTTTT. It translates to CASSFTGQVNTGELFF.

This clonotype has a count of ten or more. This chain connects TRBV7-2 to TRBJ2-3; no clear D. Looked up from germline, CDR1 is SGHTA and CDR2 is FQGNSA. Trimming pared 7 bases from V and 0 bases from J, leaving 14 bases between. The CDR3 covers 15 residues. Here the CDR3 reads CASTHASGSTDTQYF. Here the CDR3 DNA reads TGTGCCAGCACCCACGCCTCCGGTAGCACAGATACGCAGTATTTT. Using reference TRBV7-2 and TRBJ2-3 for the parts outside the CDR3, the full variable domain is GAGVSQSPSNKVTEKGKDVELRCDPISGHTALYWYRQSLGQGLEFLIYFQGNSAPDKSGLPSDRFSAERTGGSVSTLTIQRTQQEDSAVYLCASTHASGSTDTQYFGPGTRLTVL.

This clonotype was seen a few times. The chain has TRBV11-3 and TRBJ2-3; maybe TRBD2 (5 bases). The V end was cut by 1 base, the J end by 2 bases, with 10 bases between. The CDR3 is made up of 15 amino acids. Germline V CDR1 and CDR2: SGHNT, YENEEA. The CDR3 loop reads CASSLVYGNTDTQYF. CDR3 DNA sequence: TGTGCCAGCAGCTTAGTGTACGGGAACACAGATACGCAGTATTTT.

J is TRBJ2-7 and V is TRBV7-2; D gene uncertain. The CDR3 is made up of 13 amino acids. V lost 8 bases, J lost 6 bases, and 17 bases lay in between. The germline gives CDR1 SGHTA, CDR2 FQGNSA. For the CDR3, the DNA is TGTGCCAGCTCACTCCTAGAAGCCGTCGAGCAGTACTTC. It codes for CASSLLEAVEQYF.

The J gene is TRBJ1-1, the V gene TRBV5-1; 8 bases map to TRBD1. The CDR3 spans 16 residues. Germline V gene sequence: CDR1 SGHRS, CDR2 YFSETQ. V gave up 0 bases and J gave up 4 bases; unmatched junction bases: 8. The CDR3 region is CASSLVGQARVTEAFF. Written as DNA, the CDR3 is TGCGCCAGCAGCTTGGTGGGACAGGCGAGGGTCACTGAAGCTTTCTTT.

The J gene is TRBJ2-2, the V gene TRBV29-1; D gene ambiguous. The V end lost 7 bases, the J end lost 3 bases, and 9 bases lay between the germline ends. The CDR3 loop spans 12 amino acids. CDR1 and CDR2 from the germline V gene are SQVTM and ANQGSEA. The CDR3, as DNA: TGCAGCGGGGGTCAGCACACCGGGGAGCTGTTTTTT. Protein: CSGGQHTGELFF.

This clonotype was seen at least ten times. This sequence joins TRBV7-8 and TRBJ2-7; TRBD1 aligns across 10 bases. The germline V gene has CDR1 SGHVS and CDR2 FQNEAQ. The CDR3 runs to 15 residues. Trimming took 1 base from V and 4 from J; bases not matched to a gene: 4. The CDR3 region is CASSLERTGGYEQYF. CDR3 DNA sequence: TGTGCCAGCAGCTTAGAACGGACAGGGGGTTACGAGCAGTACTTC.